The 20 T cell receptor beta chains below were found in one sample sequenced in a study of memory CD4+ T cells and cytomegalovirus serostatus. The sort gate was single viable CD3+CD4+CD8-CD45RO+ cells for memory CD4+ T cells. Repertoires were generated with immunoSEQ multiplex PCR, while TCRdb's copy carries only in-frame clones and drops some. Altogether over 75,000 clones are present, around 80% being singletons, with the ten largest covering 3.6%. The sample comprised memory CD4+ T cells from blood. These receptors all come from an adult in good health and CMV-seropositive.

This chain uses TRBV6-6 with TRBJ1-5, with D tentatively TRBD1 (6 bases). The germline V and J ends were trimmed by 2 bases and 3 bases, with 8 bases remaining between them. This CDR3 is built from 14 residues. Germline V gene sequence: CDR1 MNHNY, CDR2 SVGAGI (reference sequence). The CDR3 sequence: CASSYTGPNQPQHF. In nucleotides, the CDR3 is TGTGCCAGCAGTTACACAGGGCCCAATCAGCCCCAGCATTTT.

Comments on this clone: Additional DNA sequences in this sample encode the identical CDR3. The gene calls are TRBV10-1 and TRBJ1-1; TRBD1 matches 9 bases. The V and J ends lost 5 bases and 4 bases, in that order; junction bases with no gene match: 2. Germline CDR1 WNHNN, CDR2 SYGVQD (reference sequence). This CDR3 is built from 13 residues. DNA for the CDR3: TGCGCCAGCAGTAGGGACAGGGTCACTGAAGCTTTCTTT. Translating it yields CASSRDRVTEAFF.

The chain combines TRBV5-4 with TRBJ1-3, with 8 bases identical to TRBD1. This CDR3 has 15 residues. Per germline, CDR1 SGHNT and CDR2 YYREEE (reference sequence). The V segment lost 4 bases and the J segment 6 bases; nucleotides outside the gene matches: 9. Here the CDR3 reads CASSPGTGPQNTIYF. The CDR3 DNA is TGTGCCAGCAGCCCCGGGACAGGCCCACAAAACACCATATATTTT.

This clone is a singleton in its sample. The J gene is TRBJ1-2, the V gene TRBV7-3, with D perhaps TRBD1 (5 bases). Per germline, CDR1 SGHTA and CDR2 FQGTGA. V was clipped by 4 bases and J by 5 bases, with 14 bases between them. The CDR3 loop spans 14 amino acids. Written as DNA, the CDR3 is TGTGCCAGCAGCTCCTCCCCTGGGGGGTATGGCTACACCTTC. This sequence encodes CASSSSPGGYGYTF.

In DNA, the CDR3 is TGTGCCAGCAGTTTTGACAGGGGGACTGAAGCTTTCTTT. This codes for CASSFDRGTEAFF. The genes are TRBV6-4 and TRBJ1-1; 9 nucleotides align to TRBD1. CDR3 size: 13 residues. The trim removed 5 bases at V and 5 bases at J, leaving 3 bases unmatched. CDR1 and CDR2 (germline): MRHNA, SNTAGT.

The V call is TRBV7-2, the J call TRBJ1-2, with 8 bases fitting TRBD1. CDR1 is SGHTA, CDR2 FQGNSA, per germline. CDR3 length equals 14 residues. V lost 1 base to trimming and J lost 6 bases; unmatched junction nucleotides: 4. The CDR3 is CASSLERQGHGYTF. CDR3 sequence (DNA): TGTGCCAGCAGCTTAGAGAGACAGGGGCATGGCTACACCTTC. The full variable domain, in which reference TRBV7-2 and TRBJ1-2 provide the parts outside the CDR3, is GAGVSQSPSNKVTEKGKDVELRCDPISGHTALYWYRQSLGQGLEFLIYFQGNSAPDKSGLPSDRFSAERTGGSVSTLTIQRTQQEDSAVYLCASSLERQGHGYTFGSGTRLTVV.

The rearrangement uses TRBV6-6 and TRBJ2-3; D might be TRBD2 (5 bases). Deletions cut 6 bases from V and 1 base from J, with 17 bases between. This CDR3 is 16 amino acids long. From germline, CDR1 is MNHNY and CDR2 SVGAGI (reference sequence). CDR3 loop: CASRPKEARGTDTQYF. For the CDR3, the DNA is TGTGCCAGCAGACCCAAAGAAGCGCGGGGCACAGATACGCAGTATTTT.

This rearrangement joins TRBV5-5 to TRBJ2-5; D may be TRBD1 (6 bases). CDR1 and CDR2 from the germline V gene are SGHKS and YYEKEE (reference sequence). The CDR3 has 14 amino acids. Deletions cut 4 bases from V and 2 bases from J, with 12 bases between. CDR3 bases: TGTGCCAGCAGCCCCCGGGACAATCAAGAGACCCAGTACTTC. Protein: CASSPRDNQETQYF. The variable domain in full, completed from reference TRBV5-5 and TRBJ2-5, reads DAGVTQSPTHLIKTRGQQVTLRCSPISGHKSVSWYQQVLGQGPQFIFQYYEKEERGRGNFPDRFSARQFPNYSSELNVNALLLGDSALYLCASSPRDNQETQYFGPGTRLLVL.

The chain employs TRBV7-9 and TRBJ1-2; no clear D. V was trimmed by 2 bases and J by 2 bases, leaving 3 bases between them. The CDR3 runs to 12 residues. From germline, CDR1 is SEHNR and CDR2 FQNEAQ (reference sequence). This chain's CDR3 is CASSLMNYGYTF. CDR3 in DNA: TGTGCCAGCAGCTTAATGAACTATGGCTACACCTTC.

The chain uses TRBV5-1 and TRBJ2-5; D possibly corresponds to TRBD2 (5 bases). Germline V gene lookup returns CDR1 SGHRS and CDR2 YFSETQ. The V gene lost 6 bases and the J gene lost 4 bases, with 10 bases spanning the gap. The CDR3 loop spans 12 amino acids. CDR3 bases: TGCGCCAGCATGTCCCTAGCAGAGACCCAGTACTTC. This sequence encodes CASMSLAETQYF.

V gene TRBV5-1 combines with J gene TRBJ2-3; D is unclear. The ends were cut back, 5 bases at V and 3 bases at J, with 4 bases in the middle. The CDR3 totals 11 residues. CDR1 and CDR2 (germline): SGHRS, YFSETQ. In nucleotides, the CDR3 is TGCGCCAGCAGGAGAACAGATACGCAGTATTTT. This translates into CASRRTDTQYF. Looking up the rest from reference TRBV5-1 and TRBJ2-3 gives the full variable domain: KAGVTQTPRYLIKTRGQQVTLSCSPISGHRSVSWYQQTPGQGLQFLFEYFSETQRNKGNFPGRFSGRQFSNSRSEMNVSTLELGDSALYLCASRRTDTQYFGPGTRLTVL.

The chain links TRBV9 to TRBJ1-1; D is perhaps TRBD1 (5 bases). The V gene lost 3 bases and the J gene lost 6 bases, with 15 bases spanning the gap. From germline, CDR1 is SGDLS and CDR2 YYNGEE. This CDR3 spans 14 amino acids. The CDR3 protein is CASSGGVGISEAFF. CDR3 nucleotide sequence: TGTGCCAGCAGCGGGGGGGTGGGAATCTCTGAAGCTTTCTTT.

This clone was observed at least ten times. CDR3 sequence (DNA): TGTGCCACCAGCAGAGATGGGGCCCTGGCGGGTGGCTACACCTTC. Translation: CATSRDGALAGGYTF. V usage is TRBV15 and J usage is TRBJ1-2; a weak D match, TRBD1 (5 bases). The V end lost 0 bases, the J end lost 7 bases, and 15 bases lay between the germline ends. CDR1 is LNHNV and CDR2 is YYDKDF in the germline V gene (reference sequence). The CDR3 sequence is 15 residues long.

The chain has TRBV5-4 and TRBJ1-2; D possibly corresponds to TRBD1 (5 bases). The germline CDR1 and CDR2 sequences are SGHNT and YYREEE (reference sequence). V was pared by 1 base and J by 4 bases, with 8 bases between. This CDR3 contains 13 residues. The CDR3 DNA sequence: TGTGCCAGCAGCTTGAAAGGGGCCTATGGCTACACCTTC. Translated: CASSLKGAYGYTF.

The J gene is TRBJ2-7, the V gene TRBV6-5; TRBD2 agrees at 7 bases. Trimming cost V 0 bases and J 7 bases; bases outside gene matches: 9. This CDR3 spans 15 amino acids. The germline gives CDR1 MNHEY, CDR2 SVGAGI. CDR3 in amino acids: CASSYSSGTSMEQYF. The CDR3 DNA follows: TGTGCCAGCAGTTACTCGAGCGGGACTTCAATGGAGCAGTACTTC.

The rearrangement links TRBV5-4 to TRBJ2-5; TRBD2 is a possible D gene (6 bases). The CDR3 sequence is 15 residues long. V lost 4 bases and J 4 bases, leaving 17 bases between the germline ends. Germline V gives CDR1 SGHNT, CDR2 YYREEE (reference sequence). The CDR3 sequence: CASSTPAGSGETQYF. The CDR3 DNA reads as TGTGCCAGCAGCACCCCCGCGGGGTCGGGAGAGACCCAGTACTTC. The whole variable domain, remainder taken from reference TRBV5-4 and TRBJ2-5, is ETGVTQSPTHLIKTRGQQVTLRCSSQSGHNTVSWYQQALGQGPQFIFQYYREEENGRGNFPPRFSGLQFPNYSSELNVNALELDDSALYLCASSTPAGSGETQYFGPGTRLLVL.

This clone was found a few times. V usage is TRBV7-2 and J usage is TRBJ2-7, with 8 nucleotides matching TRBD1. Losses at the gene ends were 4 bases for V and 5 bases for J; bases not matched to a gene: 10. Per the germline V gene, CDR1 is SGHTA and CDR2 is FQGNSA. CDR3 length: 15 amino acids. Here the CDR3 reads CASSSGQGALNEQYF. The CDR3 DNA reads as TGTGCCAGCAGCTCAGGACAGGGCGCGTTAAACGAGCAGTACTTC.

The chain carries TRBV29-1 and TRBJ2-7, with a tentative D call TRBD1 (5 bases). CDR1 and CDR2 from the germline V gene are SQVTM and ANQGSEA. Trimming removed 4 bases from V and 1 base from J, with 11 bases in between. The CDR3 consists of 13 residues. Written as DNA, the CDR3 is TGCAGCGTTGTCGGCAGGGTATCCTACGAGCAGTACTTC. Protein sequence: CSVVGRVSYEQYF.

This chain links TRBV27 with TRBJ2-3; TRBD2 might be the D (6 bases). CDR1 and CDR2 from the germline V gene are MNHEY and SMNVEV (reference sequence). The CDR3 has 16 amino acids. The V end lost 6 bases, the J end lost 3 bases, and 19 bases lay between the germline ends. CDR3 in amino acids: CASSPLGYGSTDTQYF. In DNA, the CDR3 is TGTGCCAGCAGCCCTCTGGGCTACGGGAGTACAGATACGCAGTATTTT.

Here the CDR3 DNA reads TGTGCCATCAGTTCCGGACAGAACCGTAACACTGAAGCTTTCTTT. Translating gives CAISSGQNRNTEAFF. J is TRBJ1-1 and V is TRBV10-3; a weak D match, TRBD1 (6 bases). The CDR3 length is 15 residues. Deletions cut 5 bases from V and 2 bases from J, with 15 bases between. Looked up from germline, CDR1 is ENHRY and CDR2 is SYGVKD.